The source of this TCR beta chain is a study of T cell changes during pregnancy in multiple sclerosis. V was cut by 4 bases and J by 8 bases, with 17 bases left in between. The CDR3 runs to 13 residues. From germline, CDR1 is SQVTM and CDR2 ANQGSEA. The protocol was immunoSEQ multiplex PCR, while the TCRdb copy is restricted to in-frame clones and leaves out a portion. The sample has approximately 100,000 clones; just over 90% are singletons. The source is a female donor with multiple sclerosis, enrolled in a pregnancy study. The rearrangement joins TRBV29-1 to TRBJ1-2, with D possibly TRBD1 on 6 matching bases. The sequencing here drew on peripheral blood, taken after pregnancy. CDR3 sequence reads: CSVVGGARGGYTF. The CDR3 bases are TGCAGCGTTGTTGGGGGGGCGAGGGGAGGCTACACCTTC.